This T cell receptor (beta chain) was documented in a study of blood T cell repertoires in COVID-19. Generated by immunoSEQ multiplex PCR, the TCRdb table keeps only in-frame clones and is missing some. Of about 470,000 clones listed, roughly nine tenths were seen once; the top ten hold 0.65% to 0.9%. This CDR3 comprises 12 residues. Between the trimmed V and J ends, which lost 1 base and 6 bases, there was a span of 6 bases. The germline gives CDR1 SGHNT, CDR2 YYREEE (reference sequence). Turning to this clone: The sample holds other DNA sequences that translate to the same CDR3.

Sequencing used PBMCs or T cells enriched from blood (not recorded which). The receptor was derived from a woman under 30 who had recovered from COVID-19. The J gene is TRBJ2-3, the V gene TRBV5-4; tentative D call: TRBD2 (5 bases). The CDR3 here is CASSLSGDTQYF. As DNA, the CDR3 is TGTGCCAGCAGCTTGTCGGGGGATACGCAGTATTTT.